This passage covers 7 T cell receptor beta chains from one sample sequenced in a study of shared clonotypes between healthy human individuals. This table comes from immunoSEQ multiplex PCR, and its TCRdb copy is limited to in-frame clones, with some not included. Counted here are 2 million to 2.5 million clones, 85% to 95% occurring once; the ten biggest clones make up around 0.13%. The sequenced sample consisted of naive CD4+ T cells sorted from blood. Documented subset: CD45RA+ positively selected. The receptor set was obtained from a man aged 18 to 30 in good health.

This clone was picked up one time. V usage is TRBV6-1 and J usage is TRBJ1-3, with unresolved D. V lost 0 bases, J lost 2 bases, and 8 bases lay in between. The germline gives CDR1 MNHNS, CDR2 SASEGT. CDR3 length: 15 residues. CDR3 in amino acids: CASSEATDTGNTIYF. In DNA form, the CDR3 reads TGTGCCAGCAGTGAAGCAACAGATACTGGAAACACCATATATTTT.

The chain joins TRBV9 to TRBJ2-2, with D possibly TRBD1 on 5 matching bases. The CDR3 sequence is 14 residues long. V was clipped by 2 bases and J by 5 bases, with 10 bases between them. Germline CDR1 and CDR2: SGDLS and YYNGEE. In nucleotides, the CDR3 is TGTGCCAGCAGCGTCCAGGGTGCGACCGGGGAGCTGTTTTTT. Its translation: CASSVQGATGELFF.

This clone was seen just once. The chain carries TRBV19 and TRBJ1-5; 8 positions match TRBD1. CDR3 length: 15 residues. Germline CDR1 and CDR2: LNHDA and SQIVND (reference sequence). The V segment lost 8 bases and the J segment 3 bases; nucleotides outside the gene matches: 9. DNA for the CDR3: TGTGCCAGTTGCAAAAGGGACAGGCTCAATCAGCCCCAGCATTTT. Amino acids: CASCKRDRLNQPQHF.

V usage is TRBV27 and J usage is TRBJ1-4, with D unclear. V was clipped by 7 bases and J by 10 bases, with 19 bases between them. There are 14 residues in the CDR3. The germline V gene has CDR1 MNHEY and CDR2 SMNVEV (reference sequence). Here the CDR3 DNA reads TGTGCCAGCACCCACCCGGGAGGGCGCGGAAAACTGTTTTTT. Protein: CASTHPGGRGKLFF.

The chain uses TRBV4-2 and TRBJ2-1, with D maybe TRBD2 (6 bases). Germline loops: CDR1 LGHNA, CDR2 YNFKEQ. CDR3 size: 18 residues. Trimming cost V 0 bases and J 0 bases, with 15 bases left between them. Here the CDR3 reads CASSQEMGGDRSYNEQFF. The CDR3 nucleotides are TGTGCCAGCAGCCAAGAAATGGGCGGGGACCGCTCCTACAATGAGCAGTTCTTC.

This clone was observed once. This chain links TRBV6-5 with TRBJ1-4, with D unclear. Between the trimmed V and J ends, which lost 6 bases and 0 bases, there was a span of 11 bases. The V gene's germline CDR1 is MNHEY and CDR2 SVGAGI. CDR3 length: 15 residues. CDR3 residues: CASSSSRTTNEKLFF. CDR3 nucleotide sequence: TGTGCCAGCAGCTCAAGCAGGACAACTAATGAAAAACTGTTTTTT.

The V call is TRBV10-2, the J call TRBJ2-3; D tentatively reads TRBD1 or TRBD2 (6 bases each). V lost 6 bases and J 3 bases, leaving 16 bases between the germline ends. The CDR3 extends over 15 amino acids. Germline CDR1 WSHSY, CDR2 SAAADI. CDR3 in DNA: TGCGCCAGCAGCCAGTGGGGGGCCGGGACAGATACGCAGTATTTT. Translating it yields CASSQWGAGTDTQYF.